This T cell receptor (beta chain) was identified in a study of T cells after posttransplantation cyclophosphamide. This clone occurred many times. Germline assignment: CDR1 MNHEY and CDR2 SMNVEV (reference sequence). The V gene end was trimmed by 5 bases and the J gene end by 0 bases; junction bases not matched to a gene: 3. The CDR3 spans 15 residues. The assay was immunoSEQ multiplex PCR, and TCRdb's table has in-frame clones only and misses some. The sample holds approximately 26,000 clones, and no clone turns up only once. This sequence originates from a woman aged 45-59 years in good health, CMV-negative, and a related stem cell transplant donor. The sequenced material came from PBMCs. The J gene is TRBJ2-3, the V gene TRBV27, with 9 bases that match TRBD2. CDR3 DNA sequence: TGTGCCAGCAGTCGTAGCGGGAGTAGCACAGATACGCAGTATTTT. Translation gives CASSRSGSSTDTQYF.